Listed below are T cell receptor beta chains from one sample, sequenced in a study of tumour-infiltrating T cells in Burkitt lymphoma. Measured with immunoSEQ multiplex PCR; TCRdb has only the in-frame clones, and not every one. The sample records some 5,000 clones, about 12% being singletons. The sample consisted of tumor tissue. The receptors were gathered from a human donor with Burkitt lymphoma. Both conserved end residues are part of each CDR3. Fields, in order: V gene, clone size, D gene, J gene, CDR3 protein, CDR3 DNA. D genes are given only for firm matches. The size of a clone is reported for some rows only, either as once, few or many, or as a class for expanded clones.

v_call: TRBV7-7
clone_size: few
d_call: -
j_call: TRBJ2-1
cdr3_aa: CASSLGSNNEQFF
cdr3_nt: TGTGCTAGCAGCTTAGGGTCGAACAATGAGCAGTTCTTC

v_call: TRBV6-1
clone_size: once
d_call: -
j_call: TRBJ1-1
cdr3_aa: CASSEWQGTFF
cdr3_nt: TGTGCCAGCAGTGAGTGGCAGGGGACTTTCTTT

v_call: TRBV6-1
clone_size: -
d_call: -
j_call: TRBJ2-1
cdr3_aa: CASRDLGELYNEQFF
cdr3_nt: TGTGCCAGCAGGGACCTCGGGGAACTATACAATGAGCAGTTCTTC

v_call: TRBV2
clone_size: -
d_call: -
j_call: TRBJ1-4
cdr3_aa: CASSVSPQLTNEKLFF
cdr3_nt: TGTGCCAGCAGTGTTTCACCCCAGCTAACTAATGAAAAACTGTTTTTT

v_call: TRBV11-2
clone_size: -
d_call: TRBD1
j_call: TRBJ2-3
cdr3_aa: CASSSPGQGAYTQYF
cdr3_nt: TGTGCCAGCAGCTCGCCGGGACAGGGGGCATATACGCAGTATTTT

v_call: TRBV6-1
clone_size: few
d_call: -
j_call: TRBJ1-1
cdr3_aa: CASSANTGTTEAFF
cdr3_nt: TGTGCCAGCAGTGCTAACACCGGAACGACTGAAGCTTTCTTT

v_call: TRBV9
clone_size: -
d_call: -
j_call: TRBJ2-2
cdr3_aa: CASSVEGTGELFF
cdr3_nt: TGTGCCAGCAGCGTAGAAGGGACCGGGGAGCTGTTTTTT

v_call: TRBV9
clone_size: medium-sized
d_call: TRBD1
j_call: TRBJ1-2
cdr3_aa: CASSVLDRGNYGYTF
cdr3_nt: TGTGCCAGCAGCGTATTAGACAGGGGCAACTATGGCTACACCTTC

v_call: TRBV27
clone_size: few
d_call: -
j_call: TRBJ1-5
cdr3_aa: CALRGRSNQPQHF
cdr3_nt: TGTGCACTCAGGGGTAGGAGCAATCAGCCCCAGCATTTT

v_call: TRBV5-1
clone_size: -
d_call: TRBD1
j_call: TRBJ2-7
cdr3_aa: CASSYGQGFIYEQYF
cdr3_nt: TGCGCCAGCAGCTATGGACAGGGTTTTATTTACGAGCAGTACTTC

v_call: TRBV30
clone_size: few
d_call: -
j_call: TRBJ2-2
cdr3_aa: CAWNRDGELFF
cdr3_nt: TGTGCCTGGAACCGAGACGGGGAGCTGTTTTTT

v_call: TRBV7-9
clone_size: -
d_call: -
j_call: TRBJ1-2
cdr3_aa: CASSSDSNYGYTF
cdr3_nt: TGTGCCAGCAGCTCAGATTCGAACTATGGCTACACCTTC

v_call: TRBV7-9
clone_size: few
d_call: -
j_call: TRBJ2-1
cdr3_aa: CASSPWGGPGNEQFF
cdr3_nt: TGTGCCAGCAGCCCCTGGGGGGGGCCAGGGAATGAGCAGTTCTTC

v_call: TRBV27
clone_size: medium-sized
d_call: -
j_call: TRBJ2-1
cdr3_aa: CASSFTGYNEQFF
cdr3_nt: TGTGCCAGCAGTTTCACGGGTTACAATGAGCAGTTCTTC

v_call: TRBV7-9
clone_size: -
d_call: TRBD1
j_call: TRBJ1-2
cdr3_aa: CASSLGTGAHGYTF
cdr3_nt: TGTGCCAGCAGCTTGGGGACAGGGGCGCATGGCTACACCTTC

v_call: TRBV11-2
clone_size: few
d_call: TRBD1
j_call: TRBJ1-2
cdr3_aa: CASSIHRGPSKLYGYTF
cdr3_nt: TGTGCCAGCAGTATACACAGGGGGCCATCAAAACTTTATGGCTACACCTTC

v_call: TRBV5-6
clone_size: few
d_call: -
j_call: TRBJ2-5
cdr3_aa: CASSFAGDGKTQYF
cdr3_nt: TGTGCCAGCAGCTTCGCAGGGGATGGGAAGACCCAGTACTTC

v_call: TRBV10-1
clone_size: -
d_call: TRBD1
j_call: TRBJ2-5
cdr3_aa: CASSTGLGQGEETQYF
cdr3_nt: TGCGCCAGCAGTACTGGGTTAGGACAGGGAGAAGAGACCCAGTACTTC

v_call: TRBV6-5
clone_size: -
d_call: TRBD2
j_call: TRBJ2-7
cdr3_aa: CASSSRRGLADPRYF
cdr3_nt: TGTGCCAGCAGTTCGCGACGAGGACTAGCGGACCCGAGGTACTTC